A single sample gave rise to the 25 T cell receptor beta chains below, sequenced in a study of early T cells in non-severe SARS-CoV-2 infection (dated by TCRdb to the early 2020s). Libraries were constructed by 5' RACE. The instrument given in TCRdb is NextSeq 500. TCRdb trimmed the raw reads at Q25, called clones with MiXCR and kept productive beta chains. Each record represents a unique CDR3 protein, reported with the most common genes and DNA among its rows. The sample table lists some 26,000 distinct CDR3 sequences, roughly 4.4% of them with a count of one. The ten most abundant clones make up approximately 10% of the sample. The material sequenced was whole blood. These receptors were taken from an adult who was a healthcare worker with PCR-confirmed SARS-CoV-2 infection or an uninfected control (not recorded which).

Note on this clonotype: A read error may be the cause here, since a much bigger clone is one base away. The chain joins TRBV29-1 to TRBJ2-6, with a weak D call TRBD1 (6 bases). The CDR3 loop spans 14 amino acids. CDR1 is SQVTM and CDR2 is ANQGSEA in the germline V gene. Written as DNA, the CDR3 is TGCTGCGTTGAAGAGGGGGCTGGGGCCAACGTCCTGACTTTC. Protein: CCVEEGAGANVLTF.

This clonotype was recorded many times. V is TRBV6-2 or TRBV6-3 and J is TRBJ1-5; TRBD1 is a possible D gene (5 bases). V lost 2 bases, J lost 5 bases, and 16 bases lay in between. CDR3 size: 16 residues. The V gene's germline CDR1 is MNHEY and CDR2 SVGEGT. The CDR3: CASSYMGTTLYQPQHF. The CDR3 DNA follows: TGTGCCAGCAGTTACATGGGGACGACTCTTTATCAGCCCCAGCATTTT.

In its sample, this clonotype was seen many times. The V call is TRBV7-6, the J call TRBJ2-3, with D possibly TRBD1 on 5 matching bases. Germline values: CDR1 SGHVS, CDR2 FNYEAQ. The CDR3 sequence is 17 residues long. V lost 1 base, J lost 6 bases, and 20 bases lay in between. The CDR3 loop is CASSLGIGDYGWDTQYF. In DNA, the CDR3 is TGTGCCAGCAGCTTAGGGATAGGGGATTATGGTTGGGATACGCAGTATTTT.

This clonotype was detected many times. The rearrangement joins TRBV7-8 to TRBJ2-5; the D gene could be TRBD1 or TRBD2 (5 bases each). The CDR3 consists of 13 residues. V was clipped by 0 bases and J by 5 bases, with 7 bases between them. Germline V gene data show CDR1 as SGHVS and CDR2 as FQNEAQ. This chain's CDR3 is CASSLAWGETQYF. The CDR3 DNA sequence: TGTGCCAGCAGCTTAGCGTGGGGGGAGACCCAGTACTTC.

The sample holds many counts of this clonotype. The CDR3 DNA reads TGTGCCATCAGTGGGACAAACTATGGCTACACCTTC. This codes for CAISGTNYGYTF. This chain uses TRBV10-3 with TRBJ1-2; a weak D match, TRBD1 (5 bases). This CDR3 has 12 amino acids. V gave up 4 bases and J gave up 2 bases, with 5 bases separating them. The germline V gene has CDR1 ENHRY and CDR2 SYGVKD.

This clonotype has a count of ten or more. This CDR3 is CASSFDSGANVLTF. CDR3 nucleotides: TGTGCCAGCAGCTTTGACTCTGGGGCCAACGTCCTGACTTTC. The chain joins TRBV7-6 to TRBJ2-6; D is undetermined. The CDR3 length is 14 residues. V lost 3 bases to trimming and J lost 0 bases, with 3 bases between them. Germline V gene lookup returns CDR1 SGHVS and CDR2 FNYEAQ.

Many counts were recorded for this clonotype. The chain's CDR3 is CASSSLLGSGTSDEQFF. The CDR3, as DNA: TGTGCCAGCAGCTCCCTTTTGGGTAGCGGGACCTCCGATGAGCAGTTCTTC. The chain has TRBV7-9 and TRBJ2-1; 8 nucleotides agree with TRBD2. The CDR3 is 17 amino acids. V lost 4 bases to trimming and J lost 8 bases; unmatched junction nucleotides: 16. Germline-derived CDR1 and CDR2 are SEHNR and FQNEAQ (reference sequence). The full variable domain, with the rest looked up from reference TRBV7-9 and TRBJ2-1, is DTGVSQNPRHKITKRGQNVTFRCDPISEHNRLYWYRQTLGQGPEFLTYFQNEAQLEKSRLLSDRFSAERPKGSFSTLEIQRTEQGDSAMYLCASSSLLGSGTSDEQFFGPGTRLTVL.

This clonotype was seen repeatedly, ten times or more. The junction shows a germline mismatch at one end, possibly a read error. The chain has TRBV12-3 or TRBV12-4 and TRBJ2-3; 12 nucleotides align to TRBD1. The CDR3 covers 13 residues. As DNA, the CDR3 is TGTGCCAGCTGGTCCCCGGGACAGGGGGCTAGGGTATTT. It yields the protein CASWSPGQGARVF.

The V and J genes are TRBV7-3 and TRBJ2-2; 13 positions match TRBD2. Germline lookup yields CDR1 SGHTA and CDR2 FQGTGA. The CDR3 totals 17 residues. The junction had 7 bases not matched to a gene; V was cut back by 3 bases and J by 6 bases. The CDR3, as DNA: TGTGCCAGCAGCTTGGGCGGGACTAGCGGGAAGTCCGGGGAGCTGTTTTTT. It specifies CASSLGGTSGKSGELFF.

The sample holds many counts of this clonotype. The chain couples TRBV20-1 to TRBJ2-5, with 9 bases aligning to TRBD2. The CDR3 spans 16 residues. Germline assignment: CDR1 DFQATT and CDR2 SNEGSKA (reference sequence). V trimming: 0 bases; J trimming: 4 bases; junction bases outside the gene matches: 9. The CDR3 reads CSARDSAGGSVETQYF. CDR3 nucleotides: TGCAGTGCTAGAGACTCAGCGGGGGGTAGCGTAGAGACCCAGTACTTC.

This clonotype was detected many times. V is TRBV20-1 and J is TRBJ2-2; 13 nucleotides agree with TRBD2. Unmatched junction bases numbered 19, after V lost 3 bases and J lost 6 bases. CDR3 size: 20 residues. Germline values: CDR1 DFQATT, CDR2 SNEGSKA (reference sequence). CDR3 residues: CSASGRRTSGSSFLSGELFF. For the CDR3, the DNA is TGCAGTGCTAGTGGTCGGAGGACTAGCGGGAGTTCGTTCCTCTCCGGGGAGCTGTTTTTT.

This clonotype occurred many times. The chain is built from TRBV7-2 and TRBJ2-6; D not resolved. There are 13 residues in the CDR3. Trimming shortened V by 6 bases and J by 5 bases, and 8 bases separated the two germline ends. Germline V CDR1 and CDR2: SGHTA, FQGNSA. The CDR3 sequence: CASRSTWANVLTF. For the CDR3, the DNA is TGTGCCAGCAGGTCGACGTGGGCCAACGTCCTGACTTTC. Full variable domain (missing parts from reference TRBV7-2 and TRBJ2-6): GAGVSQSPSNKVTEKGKDVELRCDPISGHTALYWYRQSLGQGLEFLIYFQGNSAPDKSGLPSDRFSAERTGGSVSTLTIQRTQQEDSAVYLCASRSTWANVLTFGAGSRLTVL.

This chain links TRBV12-3 or TRBV12-4 with TRBJ2-4, with TRBD2 matching over 7 bases. V trimming: 3 bases; J trimming: 7 bases; junction bases outside the gene matches: 12. The CDR3 contains 16 residues. The CDR3 nucleotides read TGTGCCAGCAGTTTCTCTAGGCGGGGGTCCGTGAACATTCAGTACTTC. It yields the protein CASSFSRRGSVNIQYF.

In its sample, this clonotype was seen many times. The chain joins TRBV20-1 to TRBJ2-7; 9 nucleotides align to TRBD1. Germline V gene sequence: CDR1 DFQATT, CDR2 SNEGSKA (reference sequence). CDR3 length: 15 residues. J lost 10 bases, V lost 3 bases, and 16 bases had no gene match. The CDR3 coding sequence is TGCAGTGCTAGGATACAGGGGGCTGGAAGTACAGTACAGTACTTC. Amino acid sequence: CSARIQGAGSTVQYF.

Ten or more counts support this clonotype. The chain couples TRBV6-5 to TRBJ1-1, with 7 bases that match TRBD1. The CDR3 loop spans 17 amino acids. The germline V gene has CDR1 MNHEY and CDR2 SVGAGI. J gave up 0 bases and V 2 bases, and 9 bases lay outside the gene matches. In DNA form, the CDR3 reads TGTGCCAGCAGTTACCGGGGACAGTCGATCTTGAACACTGAAGCTTTCTTT. It codes for CASSYRGQSILNTEAFF.

In its sample, this clonotype was seen many times. The chain recombines TRBV28 with TRBJ2-5, with a tentative D call TRBD2 (7 bases). The CDR3 is made up of 15 amino acids. V gave up 3 bases and J gave up 7 bases, with 18 bases separating them. CDR1 and CDR2 from the germline V gene are MDHEN and SYDVKM. The CDR3 sequence: CASSFRGGRGRTQYF. The CDR3 bases are TGTGCCAGCAGTTTCCGCGGGGGCAGGGGAAGGACCCAGTACTTC.

This clonotype was counted at least ten times. The chain links TRBV12-2 to TRBJ1-4. TRBV12-2 constitutes a pseudogene. The length of the CDR3 is 8 residues. In DNA form, the CDR3 reads TGTGCAAGTCGGCAACTGTTTTTT. Amino acids: CASRQLFF.

This clonotype was detected ten times or more. The chain carries TRBV28 and TRBJ2-7, with D tentatively TRBD1 (6 bases). The CDR3 length is 14 residues. V gave up 4 bases and J gave up 0 bases, with 10 bases separating them. Germline V gene data show CDR1 as MDHEN and CDR2 as SYDVKM. CDR3 sequence: CASSSGTNSYEQYF. The CDR3 bases are TGTGCCAGCAGTTCCGGGACAAACTCCTACGAGCAGTACTTC. Full variable domain (rest looked up from reference TRBV28 and TRBJ2-7): DVKVTQSSRYLVKRTGEKVFLECVQDMDHENMFWYRQDPGLGLRLIYFSYDVKMKEKGDIPEGYSVSREKKERFSLILESASTNQTSMYLCASSSGTNSYEQYFGPGTRLTVT.

This clonotype was seen a handful of times. The CDR3 loop reads CASSRGQGEAKNIQYF. As DNA, the CDR3 is TGTGCCAGCAGTAGGGGACAGGGGGAAGCCAAAAACATTCAGTACTTC. The gene calls are TRBV6-6 and TRBJ2-4; 11 nucleotides agree with TRBD1. This CDR3 has 16 amino acids. Germline values: CDR1 MNHNY, CDR2 SVGAGI (reference sequence). The trim removed 5 bases at V and 0 bases at J, leaving 3 bases unmatched.

This clonotype was detected many times. V and J are TRBV7-2 and TRBJ1-1; maybe TRBD1 (5 bases). The CDR3 sequence is 15 residues long. Trimming shortened V by 1 base and J by 2 bases, and 11 bases separated the two germline ends. Germline V CDR1 and CDR2: SGHTA, FQGNSA. The CDR3 sequence: CASSLVQATNTEAFF. The CDR3 DNA is TGTGCCAGCAGCTTAGTACAGGCTACTAACACTGAAGCTTTCTTT.

In this sample, this clonotype turned up many times. The rearrangement links TRBV11-2 to TRBJ2-1, with TRBD2 matching 9 bases. The CDR3 is 17 amino acids. Per the germline V gene, CDR1 is SGHAT and CDR2 is FQNNGV. Trimming took 3 bases from V and 1 from J; bases not matched to a gene: 7. For the CDR3, the DNA is TGTGCCAGCAGCTTTGGGACTAGCCCACTTTCCTACAATGAGCAGTTCTTC. Protein product: CASSFGTSPLSYNEQFF.

Points on this clonotype: A much larger clone is a single base away; this may be a read error. J is TRBJ1-2 and V is TRBV10-3; the D is unclear. The CDR3 has 13 residues. Trimming took 4 bases from V and 3 from J, leaving 9 bases between them. Germline V gene sequence: CDR1 ENHRY, CDR2 SYGVKD. In DNA form, the CDR3 reads TGTGCCATCAGTGCCACATGGGACTATGGCTACACCTTC. It specifies CAISATWDYGYTF.

In this sample, this clonotype turned up many times. The genes are TRBV12-3 or TRBV12-4 and TRBJ1-2, with TRBD1 identical over 7 bases. The CDR3 is 13 residues long. Losses at the gene ends were 6 bases for V and 4 bases for J; bases not matched to a gene: 5. This CDR3 is CASSRGQSYGYTF. CDR3 coding DNA: TGTGCCAGCAGCCGGGGACAGTCCTATGGCTACACCTTC.

This clonotype was seen ten or more times. The V and J genes are TRBV24-1 and TRBJ2-3; D perhaps matches TRBD1 (6 bases). Germline CDR1 and CDR2: KGHDR and SFDVKD. V was trimmed by 8 bases and J by 4 bases, leaving 12 bases between them. The CDR3 consists of 13 residues. CDR3 coding DNA: TGTGCCACCACGGGTGAGGGGGCAGATACGCAGTATTTT. This translates into CATTGEGADTQYF.

This clonotype appeared many times. The gene calls are TRBV5-6 and TRBJ1-2; 7 nucleotides agree with TRBD1. The CDR3 is 14 amino acids. Germline-derived CDR1 and CDR2 are SGHDT and YYEEEE. J gave up 6 bases and V 3 bases, and 8 bases lay outside the gene matches. The CDR3 sequence is CASSWDSGGDGYTF. The CDR3 region has the DNA TGTGCCAGCAGCTGGGACAGCGGGGGTGATGGCTACACCTTC.